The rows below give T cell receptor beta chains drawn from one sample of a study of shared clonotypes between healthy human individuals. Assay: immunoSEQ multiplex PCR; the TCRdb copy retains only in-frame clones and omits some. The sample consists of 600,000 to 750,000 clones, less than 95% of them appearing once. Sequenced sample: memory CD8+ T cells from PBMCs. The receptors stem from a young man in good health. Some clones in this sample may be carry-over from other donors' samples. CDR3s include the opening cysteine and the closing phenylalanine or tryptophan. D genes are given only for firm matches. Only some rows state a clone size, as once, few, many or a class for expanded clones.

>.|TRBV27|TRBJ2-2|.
CATWGVLTGELFF
TGTGCCACCTGGGGGGTTCTGACCGGGGAGCTGTTTTTT
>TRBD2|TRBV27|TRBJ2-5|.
CASSPGLAGVAQYF
TGTGCCAGCAGTCCCGGACTAGCGGGAGTGGCCCAGTACTTC
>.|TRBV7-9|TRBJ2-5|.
CASSLGEETQYF
TGTGCCAGCAGCTTAGGGGAAGAGACCCAGTACTTC
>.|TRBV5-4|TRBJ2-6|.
CASSLEFYGAAGANVLTF
TGTGCCAGCAGCTTGGAGTTCTATGGGGCTGCTGGGGCCAACGTCCTGACTTTC
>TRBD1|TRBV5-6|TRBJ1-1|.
CASSPWGGQGISAFF
TGTGCCAGCAGCCCATGGGGGGGACAGGGGATCTCGGCTTTCTTT
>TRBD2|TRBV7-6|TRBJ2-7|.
CASSERVTSGRNYEQYF
TGTGCCAGCAGCGAGAGAGTGACTAGCGGGAGAAACTACGAGCAGTACTTC
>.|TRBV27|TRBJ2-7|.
CASSLSPGGLAYEQYF
TGTGCCAGCAGTTTATCCCCAGGGGGACTGGCCTACGAGCAGTACTTC
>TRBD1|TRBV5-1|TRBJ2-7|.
CASSPGTGIYEQYF
TGCGCCAGCAGCCCCGGGACAGGAATATACGAGCAGTACTTC
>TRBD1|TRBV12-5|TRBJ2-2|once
CASGWDPTGEVNTGELFF
TGTGCTAGTGGTTGGGATCCAACAGGGGAAGTGAACACCGGGGAGCTGTTTTTT
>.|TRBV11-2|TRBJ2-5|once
CASRGSWVEQYF
TGTGCCAGCAGGGGGTCTTGGGTTGAGCAGTACTTC
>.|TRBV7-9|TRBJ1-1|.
CASSLGPGVNTEAFF
TGTGCCAGCAGCTTGGGTCCGGGAGTGAACACTGAAGCTTTCTTT
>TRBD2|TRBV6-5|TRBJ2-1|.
CASSQRELFNEQFF
TGTGCCAGCAGTCAGCGGGAGCTTTTCAATGAGCAGTTCTTC
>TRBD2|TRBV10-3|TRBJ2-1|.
CAISESEREYWGEQFF
TGTGCCATCAGTGAGTCGGAGCGGGAGTACTGGGGTGAGCAGTTCTTC
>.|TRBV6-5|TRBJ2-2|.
CASSPGGHTTGELFF
TGTGCCAGCAGCCCCGGTGGGCACACCACCGGGGAGCTGTTTTTT
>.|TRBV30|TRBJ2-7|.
CAWSDDSHYYSYEQYF
TGTGCCTGGAGTGACGACAGCCATTATTACTCCTACGAGCAGTACTTC
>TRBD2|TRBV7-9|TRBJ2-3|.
CASSPRGAGGWVGPDTQYF
TGTGCCAGCAGCCCCCGGGGAGCGGGGGGATGGGTTGGGCCAGATACGCAGTATTTT
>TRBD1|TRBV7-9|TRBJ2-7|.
CASSLAGVWGQGVAYEQYF
TGTGCCAGCAGCTTAGCTGGGGTTTGGGGACAGGGGGTCGCCTACGAGCAGTACTTC
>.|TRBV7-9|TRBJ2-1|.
CASSFLVSDGEQFF
TGTGCCAGCAGCTTTCTAGTGTCAGATGGTGAGCAGTTCTTC
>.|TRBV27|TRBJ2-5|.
CASSLTSRQETQYF
TGTGCCAGCAGTTTGACATCCCGTCAAGAGACCCAGTACTTC
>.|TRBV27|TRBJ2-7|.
CASKVGGSNYEQYF
TGTGCCAGCAAAGTGGGGGGCAGCAACTACGAGCAGTACTTC
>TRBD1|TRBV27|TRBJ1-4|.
CASSDRGTNEKLFF
TGTGCCAGCAGCGACAGGGGAACTAATGAAAAACTGTTTTTT
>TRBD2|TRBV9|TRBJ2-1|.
CASSASGRADNEQFF
TGTGCCAGCAGCGCTAGCGGGAGGGCGGACAATGAGCAGTTCTTC
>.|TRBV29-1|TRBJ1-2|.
CSVRIRGIYGYTF
TGCAGCGTTCGAATCCGGGGCATCTATGGCTACACCTTC
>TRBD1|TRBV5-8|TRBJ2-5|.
CASSSGTGGWETQYF
TGTGCCAGCAGCTCCGGGACAGGGGGCTGGGAGACCCAGTACTTC
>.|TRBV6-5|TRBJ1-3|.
CATQYDPEDGNTIYF
TGTGCCACACAATACGACCCGGAGGACGGAAACACCATATATTTT
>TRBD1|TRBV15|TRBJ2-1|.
CATSARDRARNEQFF
TGTGCCACCTCGGCCCGGGACAGGGCAAGGAACGAGCAGTTCTTC
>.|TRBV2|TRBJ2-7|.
CASEGQGSPYEQYF
TGTGCCAGCGAGGGCCAGGGGTCTCCCTACGAGCAGTACTTC
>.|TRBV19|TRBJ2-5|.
CASSIVGRGGETQYF
TGTGCCAGTAGTATAGTGGGCAGGGGAGGGGAGACCCAGTACTTC
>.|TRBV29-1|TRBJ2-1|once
CSVRTGSYNEQFF
TGCAGCGTTCGTACAGGCTCCTACAATGAGCAGTTCTTC
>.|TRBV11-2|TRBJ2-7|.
CASSLDRYNSYEQYF
TGTGCCAGCAGCTTAGATAGGTACAACTCCTACGAGCAGTACTTC
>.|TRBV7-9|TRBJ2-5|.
CASSTPPHSGPGTQYF
TGTGCCAGCAGCACGCCCCCCCACAGCGGCCCAGGGACCCAGTACTTC
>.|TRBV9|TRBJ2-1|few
CASSLGLFNEQFF
TGTGCCAGCAGCCTCGGACTATTCAATGAGCAGTTCTTC
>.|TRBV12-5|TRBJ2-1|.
CASGGPPPDNEQFF
TGTGCTAGTGGTGGGCCCCCACCTGACAATGAGCAGTTCTTC
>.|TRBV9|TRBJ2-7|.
CASTLGDGGDEQYF
TGTGCCAGTACCTTGGGAGACGGGGGTGACGAGCAGTACTTC
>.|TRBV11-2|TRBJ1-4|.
CASSYDQGIGPTNEKLFF
TGTGCCAGCAGCTACGACCAGGGGATCGGCCCAACTAATGAAAAACTGTTTTTT
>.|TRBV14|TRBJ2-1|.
CASSQGNTLAVYNEQFF
TGTGCCAGCAGCCAAGGTAATACTTTGGCGGTTTACAATGAGCAGTTCTTC
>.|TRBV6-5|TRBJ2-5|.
CASSHPGHQETQYF
TGTGCCAGCAGTCACCCGGGCCACCAAGAGACCCAGTACTTC